Sequencing of this TCR beta chain was carried out in a study of T cell responses to AZD1222 COVID-19 vaccine. On the study more broadly: Second doses were pooled across both intervals (about 4 or about 12 weeks).

J was trimmed by 6 bases and V by 4 bases; bases with no gene match: 10. Per the germline V gene, CDR1 is SGHNT and CDR2 is YYREEE (reference sequence). This CDR3 spans 15 amino acids. Libraries were prepared by immunoSEQ multiplex PCR; TCRdb keeps only in-frame clonotypes and omits some of them. The sample shows around 250,000 clones, over 85% of them seen only once. This chain uses TRBV5-4 with TRBJ2-4; 7 bases align to TRBD1. The sequence came from an adult in good health. Sequencing used peripheral blood, obtained on day 0 of AZD1222 vaccination. CDR3: CASSPATGAGNIQYF. The CDR3 bases are TGTGCCAGCAGCCCCGCCACAGGGGCTGGAAACATTCAGTACTTC.